This T cell receptor beta chain was profiled in a study of human T cells and chemical hapten exposure. Study overall: Diphenylcyclopropenone was applied weekly to patients' scalps across the approximately 25-week study.

In this sample, this clonotype turned up a few times. Its antigen is still unknown. General study results and limits: Versus controls, significantly more large CDR3 similarity clusters arose from expanded TCRs.

The sample's time point: patch test 2, 6 weeks after DPC sensitization. Specified treatment: therapeutic diphenylcyclopropenone sensitization with weekly scalp DPC. V shed 6 bases and J shed 4 bases, with 13 bases lying between them. Germline V gene lookup returns CDR1 SQVTM and CDR2 ANQGSEA. This CDR3 is built from 14 residues. TCRdb analysed the RACE reads with MiXCR anew, one entry per CDR3 protein. The data hold 330,000 or so distinct CDR3 sequences, with 6% to 7% observed a single time. The chain joins TRBV29-1 to TRBJ2-6; tentative D call: TRBD1 (6 bases). This receptor was obtained from a woman in her late teens or twenties with alopecia areata. Some clones in this sample may be carry-over from other donors' samples. Specimen: whole blood, collected in connection with sensitization to the hapten diphenylcyclopropenone (DPC). The CDR3 DNA follows: TGCAGCGTCGCACAGGGTGGAGGGGCCAACGTCCTGACTTTC. This sequence encodes CSVAQGGGANVLTF.